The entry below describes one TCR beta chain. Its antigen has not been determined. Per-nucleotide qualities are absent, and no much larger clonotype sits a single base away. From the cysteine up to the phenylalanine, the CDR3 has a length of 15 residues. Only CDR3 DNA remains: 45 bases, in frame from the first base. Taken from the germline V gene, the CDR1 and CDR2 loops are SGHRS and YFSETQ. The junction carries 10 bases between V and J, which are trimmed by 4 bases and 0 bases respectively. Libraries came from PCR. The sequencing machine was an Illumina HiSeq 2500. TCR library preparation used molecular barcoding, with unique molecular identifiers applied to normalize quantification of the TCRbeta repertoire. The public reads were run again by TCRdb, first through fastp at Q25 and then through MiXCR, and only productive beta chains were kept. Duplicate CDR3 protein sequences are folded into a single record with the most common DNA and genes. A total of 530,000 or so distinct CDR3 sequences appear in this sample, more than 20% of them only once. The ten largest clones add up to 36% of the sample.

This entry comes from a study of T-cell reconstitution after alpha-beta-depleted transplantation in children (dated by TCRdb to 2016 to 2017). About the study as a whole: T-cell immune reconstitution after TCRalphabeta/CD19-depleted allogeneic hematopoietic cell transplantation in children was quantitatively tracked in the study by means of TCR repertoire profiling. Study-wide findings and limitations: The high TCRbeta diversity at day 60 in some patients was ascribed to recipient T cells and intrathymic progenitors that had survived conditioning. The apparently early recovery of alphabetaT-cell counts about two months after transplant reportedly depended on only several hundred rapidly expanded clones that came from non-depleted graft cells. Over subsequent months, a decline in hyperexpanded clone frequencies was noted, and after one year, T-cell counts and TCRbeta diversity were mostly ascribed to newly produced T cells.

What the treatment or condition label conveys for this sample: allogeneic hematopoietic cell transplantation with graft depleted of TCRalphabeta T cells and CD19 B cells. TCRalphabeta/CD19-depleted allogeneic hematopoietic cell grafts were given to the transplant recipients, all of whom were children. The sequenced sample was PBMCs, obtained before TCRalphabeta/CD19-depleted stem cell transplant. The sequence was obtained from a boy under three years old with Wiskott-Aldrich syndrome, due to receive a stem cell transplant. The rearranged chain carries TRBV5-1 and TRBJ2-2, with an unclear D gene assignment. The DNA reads TGCGCCAGCAGCCTGGGTCTTTCGAACACCGGGGAGCTGTTTTTT. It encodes CASSLGLSNTGELFF.